Below are 29 T cell receptor beta chains sequenced from a single sample in a study of OX40 agonist ivuxolimab in advanced cancers. Library preparation employed the immunoSEQ multiplex PCR assay. TCRdb holds this immuneACCESS table with in-frame rearrangements only. Some clones are missing; in checked studies, unresolved V genes explain under half, and the rest has no known cause. Counted in this sample were tens of thousands of clones; about four fifths of them appeared once. The top ten clonotypes cover just over 3% of the sample. Sequences were derived from CD4+ or CD8+ T cells sorted from blood, sampled in a trial of the OX40 agonist ivuxolimab. These receptors came from an adult with an advanced solid tumor such as melanoma, head and neck, liver or kidney cancer.

The gene calls are TRBV4-1 and TRBJ1-2; TRBD1 might be the D (6 bases). CDR1 MGHRA and CDR2 YSYEKL come from the germline V gene. V shed 0 bases and J shed 4 bases, with 9 bases lying between them. The CDR3 contains 14 residues. The CDR3 DNA reads as TGCGCCAGCAGCCAAGACGACAGGTCCTATGGCTACACCTTC. Translation: CASSQDDRSYGYTF.

The sample holds one count of this clone. V usage is TRBV7-9 and J usage is TRBJ2-7, with 8 bases aligning to TRBD1. The CDR3 totals 13 residues. The germline CDR1 and CDR2 sequences are SEHNR and FQNEAQ (reference sequence). The ends lost 7 bases at V and 1 base at J; junction bases unmatched: 3. The CDR3 sequence is CASKGQASYEQYF. The CDR3 DNA reads TGTGCCAGCAAGGGACAGGCTTCCTACGAGCAGTACTTC.

The V call is TRBV11-2, the J call TRBJ2-7; D gene unclear. The V gene lost 0 bases and the J gene lost 2 bases, with 11 bases spanning the gap. Germline values: CDR1 SGHAT, CDR2 FQNNGV. This CDR3 spans 15 amino acids. The CDR3 region is CASSLESTRAYEQYF. The DNA of the CDR3 is TGTGCCAGCAGCTTAGAATCGACTCGTGCCTACGAGCAGTACTTC.

CDR3 in amino acids: CASSVGDSRNEQFF. The CDR3 DNA sequence: TGTGCCAGCAGCGTAGGGGATAGCCGCAATGAGCAGTTCTTC. The chain is built from TRBV9 and TRBJ2-1; D ambiguous. The germline V and J ends were trimmed by 0 bases and 6 bases, with 10 bases remaining between them. CDR1 is SGDLS, CDR2 YYNGEE, per germline. The CDR3 totals 14 residues.

The chain has TRBV11-2 and TRBJ2-5; D is uncertain. The CDR3 consists of 14 residues. Germline assignment: CDR1 SGHAT and CDR2 FQNNGV. Trimming took off 3 bases at V and 4 bases at J, with 12 bases between the two ends. The chain's CDR3 is CASSLLPRVETQYF. Here the CDR3 DNA reads TGTGCCAGCAGCTTGCTACCTCGGGTAGAGACCCAGTACTTC.

The chain uses TRBV2 and TRBJ2-7; 9 nucleotides agree with TRBD2. This CDR3 is built from 14 residues. Germline V gene sequence: CDR1 SNHLY, CDR2 FYNNEI. The ends lost 7 bases at V and 8 bases at J; junction bases unmatched: 12. Here the CDR3 reads CASTGALAGIKQYF. The CDR3 bases are TGTGCCAGCACAGGGGCTCTAGCGGGGATCAAGCAGTACTTC. Full variable domain (missing parts from reference TRBV2 and TRBJ2-7): EPEVTQTPSHQVTQMGQEVILRCVPISNHLYFYWYRQILGQKVEFLVSFYNNEISEKSEIFDDQFSVERPDGSNFTLKIRSTKLEDSAMYFCASTGALAGIKQYFGPGTRLTVT.

This chain links TRBV7-2 with TRBJ2-3; TRBD2 aligns across 8 bases. With 4 bases clipped from V and 2 bases from J, the junction kept 5 bases outside the gene matches. The CDR3 extends over 15 amino acids. Germline CDR1 is SGHTA and CDR2 is FQGNSA. In DNA form, the CDR3 reads TGTGCCAGCAGCTATCGGGGGGGGAACACAGATACGCAGTATTTT. Translating it yields CASSYRGGNTDTQYF. Using reference TRBV7-2 and TRBJ2-3 for the parts outside the CDR3, the full variable domain is GAGVSQSPSNKVTEKGKDVELRCDPISGHTALYWYRQSLGQGLEFLIYFQGNSAPDKSGLPSDRFSAERTGGSVSTLTIQRTQQEDSAVYLCASSYRGGNTDTQYFGPGTRLTVL.

The rearrangement joins TRBV27 to TRBJ2-5; D remains ambiguous. The J call could be wrong; TRBJ2-7 is a better fit for the DNA end. The length of the CDR3 is 15 residues. CDR1 is MNHEY and CDR2 is SMNVEV in the germline V gene (reference sequence). As DNA, the CDR3 is TGTGCCAGCAGTCCAACTCGGACGGTTTTTGCCGAGCAGTACTTC. It is translated as CASSPTRTVFAEQYF.

The chain couples TRBV7-6 to TRBJ2-2; 8 bases agree with TRBD1. CDR3 size: 16 residues. The V and J ends lost 5 bases and 3 bases, in that order; junction bases with no gene match: 8. CDR1 SGHVS and CDR2 FNYEAQ come from the germline V gene. The CDR3 sequence is CASSPQGQAYTGELFF. The CDR3 DNA reads TGTGCCAGCAGCCCACAGGGACAGGCCTACACCGGGGAGCTGTTTTTT.

The chain links TRBV5-1 to TRBJ1-2, with D possibly TRBD1 on 5 matching bases. V lost 0 bases to trimming and J lost 2 bases, with 8 bases between them. The CDR3 is made up of 14 amino acids. Germline V CDR1 and CDR2: SGHRS, YFSETQ. The CDR3 region is CASSLAPGNYGYTF. As DNA, the CDR3 is TGCGCCAGCAGCTTGGCTCCAGGGAACTATGGCTACACCTTC.

This clone was seen once. The chain is built from TRBV7-9 and TRBJ2-3; TRBD1 aligns across 8 bases. The CDR3 length is 16 residues. Trimming at V came to 2 bases and at J to 2 bases, leaving 6 bases not matched to a gene. Germline assignment: CDR1 SEHNR and CDR2 FQNEAQ (reference sequence). DNA for the CDR3: TGTGCCAGCAGCTTAAGCCGGGACAGGCTCACAGATACGCAGTATTTT. This encodes CASSLSRDRLTDTQYF. Based on the CDR3 plus reference TRBV7-9 and TRBJ2-3, the full variable domain is DTGVSQNPRHKITKRGQNVTFRCDPISEHNRLYWYRQTLGQGPEFLTYFQNEAQLEKSRLLSDRFSAERPKGSFSTLEIQRTEQGDSAMYLCASSLSRDRLTDTQYFGPGTRLTVL.

The chain uses TRBV5-1 and TRBJ1-3; TRBD1 matches 7 bases. The V segment lost 2 bases and the J segment 4 bases; nucleotides outside the gene matches: 12. This CDR3 comprises 17 residues. Germline lookup yields CDR1 SGHRS and CDR2 YFSETQ. DNA for the CDR3: TGCGCCAGCAGCTTCGACCCGACAGGGACGAAAGGAAACACCATATATTTT. Protein product: CASSFDPTGTKGNTIYF.

A word on this clone: The same CDR3 can be traced to other DNA sequences in this sample. This rearrangement joins TRBV27 to TRBJ1-5; D might be TRBD1 (6 bases). Germline CDR1 and CDR2: MNHEY and SMNVEV (reference sequence). This CDR3 comprises 14 residues. Trimming took off 3 bases at V and 6 bases at J, with 12 bases between the two ends. For the CDR3, the DNA is TGTGCCAGCAGTTTTTTGGGGGGCGCTCAGCCCCAGCATTTT. Translated: CASSFLGGAQPQHF.

J is TRBJ2-3 and V is TRBV5-6, with 10 bases fitting TRBD2. The junction had 3 bases not matched to a gene; V was cut back by 0 bases and J by 2 bases. Germline V CDR1 and CDR2: SGHDT, YYEEEE. The CDR3 consists of 16 residues. DNA for the CDR3: TGTGCCAGCAGCTTGGGACTAGCGGGCTACACAGATACGCAGTATTTT. Residues: CASSLGLAGYTDTQYF.

The chain joins TRBV7-8 to TRBJ2-3, with TRBD2 matching 9 bases. J lost 8 bases, V lost 5 bases, and 14 bases had no gene match. In germline, CDR1 is SGHVS, CDR2 FQNEAQ. This CDR3 comprises 16 residues. The CDR3 is CASSPSGRGGRATQYF. The DNA of the CDR3 is TGTGCCAGCAGCCCCTCCGGGCGGGGGGGCCGGGCTACGCAGTATTTT.

The CDR3 coding sequence is TGCGCCAGCAGCTTGGGACCGACAGGGGGCATGGGCACTGAAGCTTTCTTT. Translating gives CASSLGPTGGMGTEAFF. The chain employs TRBV5-1 and TRBJ1-1, with TRBD1 matching 10 bases. Germline values: CDR1 SGHRS, CDR2 YFSETQ. The CDR3 totals 17 residues. V shed 0 bases and J 4 bases; nucleotides not matched to a gene: 9.

The gene calls are TRBV7-2 and TRBJ2-1, with 10 bases lining up with TRBD1. This CDR3 has 15 residues. The V gene's germline CDR1 is SGHTA and CDR2 FQGNSA. Trimming cost V 5 bases and J 4 bases; bases outside gene matches: 5. CDR3 sequence (DNA): TGTGCCAGCAGCCGGGACAGGGGTGTTTACAATGAGCAGTTCTTC. Translated: CASSRDRGVYNEQFF.

The V and J genes are TRBV6-5 and TRBJ2-7; 8 nucleotides agree with TRBD2. The CDR3 runs to 13 residues. After removal of 6 bases from V and 4 bases from J, the junction contained 5 bases not matched to a gene. The germline V gene has CDR1 MNHEY and CDR2 SVGAGI. In DNA, the CDR3 is TGTGCCAGCAGGACTGCTAGCGGGTACGAGCAGTACTTC. It specifies CASRTASGYEQYF.

The chain couples TRBV27 to TRBJ2-3; D is unresolved. Germline lookup yields CDR1 MNHEY and CDR2 SMNVEV (reference sequence). The CDR3 covers 18 residues. V dropped 4 bases and J dropped 1 base, with 21 bases sitting between them. CDR3 amino acids: CASSSVPPGRFGTDTQYF. CDR3 sequence (DNA): TGTGCCAGCAGTTCCGTACCCCCCGGTCGGTTTGGCACAGATACGCAGTATTTT.

The rearrangement links TRBV12-5 to TRBJ2-3; tentative D call: TRBD1 (5 bases). V was cut by 4 bases and J by 1 base, with 12 bases left in between. The CDR3 sequence is 15 residues long. Germline V gene sequence: CDR1 LGHNT, CDR2 FRNRAP. CDR3 DNA: TGTGCTAGTGGTTCGGTGACAGAAGGCACAGATACGCAGTATTTT. Translated: CASGSVTEGTDTQYF.

The chain joins TRBV5-4 to TRBJ2-1; 8 positions match TRBD2. V was clipped by 4 bases and J by 10 bases; unmatched bases: 13. CDR3 length: 15 amino acids. Germline CDR1 and CDR2: SGHNT and YYREEE (reference sequence). CDR3 sequence (DNA): TGTGCCAGCAGCGAGGGACTAGGCGGTCGGGGGGAGCAGTTCTTC. Protein product: CASSEGLGGRGEQFF.

In regard to this clone: In the same sample, other DNA sequences code for this CDR3. V gene TRBV5-1 combines with J gene TRBJ2-7; 9 nucleotides line up with TRBD1. V dropped 5 bases and J dropped 2; count of bases not matched to a gene: 5. Germline V gene lookup returns CDR1 SGHRS and CDR2 YFSETQ. The CDR3 has 14 residues. The CDR3 spells CASSSDRGPYEQYF. In DNA form, the CDR3 reads TGCGCCAGCAGTTCGGACAGGGGACCCTACGAGCAGTACTTC. Based on the CDR3 plus reference TRBV5-1 and TRBJ2-7, the full variable domain is KAGVTQTPRYLIKTRGQQVTLSCSPISGHRSVSWYQQTPGQGLQFLFEYFSETQRNKGNFPGRFSGRQFSNSRSEMNVSTLELGDSALYLCASSSDRGPYEQYFGPGTRLTVT.

The genes are TRBV27 and TRBJ1-6; D not resolved. The CDR3 loop spans 14 amino acids. V shed 2 bases and J shed 5 bases, with 7 bases lying between them. CDR1 and CDR2 from the germline V gene are MNHEY and SMNVEV (reference sequence). CDR3 DNA sequence: TGTGCCAGCAGTTTAAATCCGAATAATTCACCCCTCCACTTT. Its protein product is CASSLNPNNSPLHF.

This sequence joins TRBV9 and TRBJ2-7; 12 bases match TRBD2. The CDR3 spans 18 residues. CDR1 is SGDLS, CDR2 YYNGEE, per germline. Unmatched junction bases numbered 7, after V lost 0 bases and J lost 0 bases. DNA for the CDR3: TGTGCCAGCAGCGTAGCTCCTAGCGGGGGGGCACTCTCCTACGAGCAGTACTTC. As protein: CASSVAPSGGALSYEQYF.

This chain connects TRBV9 to TRBJ2-2; D might be TRBD2 (6 bases). The germline V and J ends were trimmed by 3 bases and 5 bases, with 20 bases remaining between them. In germline, CDR1 is SGDLS, CDR2 YYNGEE. This CDR3 comprises 17 residues. The CDR3 here is CASSEYRDSGRTGELFF. The DNA for the CDR3 is TGTGCCAGCAGCGAATACCGGGACTCGGGTAGGACCGGGGAGCTGTTTTTT.

In this sample, this clone turned up a few times. The chain recombines TRBV4-3 with TRBJ2-2; D gene ambiguous. Germline V gene sequence: CDR1 LGHNA, CDR2 YSLEER. The ends were cut back, 1 base at V and 9 bases at J, with 12 bases in the middle. The CDR3 runs 14 residues. The CDR3 DNA is TGCGCCAGCAGCCAAGCGATGACGGGCCGGGAGCTGTTTTTT. This codes for CASSQAMTGRELFF.

This clone occurred once. This chain joins TRBV5-6 and TRBJ1-1, with D possibly matching TRBD1 (6 bases). Germline CDR1 and CDR2: SGHDT and YYEEEE. Trimming shortened V by 0 bases and J by 7 bases, and 19 bases separated the two germline ends. The CDR3 spans 16 residues. CDR3 sequence (DNA): TGTGCCAGCAGCTTGGTAGGGGGACTACTGACCATTGAAGCTTTCTTT. It encodes CASSLVGGLLTIEAFF.

The genes are TRBV10-3 and TRBJ2-7; D possibly matches TRBD1 or TRBD2 (6 bases each). The germline CDR1 and CDR2 sequences are ENHRY and SYGVKD. The CDR3 covers 14 residues. Trimming stripped 4 bases from V and 6 bases from J, with 16 bases between. The CDR3 DNA reads TGTGCCATCAGTGTGGGGGGCCTGGGGGTCGAGCAGTACTTC. Translation: CAISVGGLGVEQYF.

The chain employs TRBV27 and TRBJ1-4, with D uncertain. CDR3 length: 16 amino acids. V dropped 0 bases and J dropped 11 bases, with 19 bases sitting between them. CDR1 and CDR2 from the germline V gene are MNHEY and SMNVEV (reference sequence). The CDR3 DNA reads as TGTGCCAGCAGTTTATCGATAGGGCCCCCTCTTGAGAAACTGTTTTTT. Translating gives CASSLSIGPPLEKLFF.